The rows below give T cell receptor beta chains drawn from one sample of a study of Ad26.COV2.S vaccination and SARS-CoV-2 variants. Libraries were prepared by immunoSEQ multiplex PCR; TCRdb keeps only in-frame clonotypes and omits some of them. This table has more than 350,000 clones, 90% appearing once. The sequencing here drew on peripheral blood, taken in a trial of Ad26.COV2.S vaccine versus placebo. The receptor source for this set is a person between 18 and 65 years old who received the Ad26.COV2.S COVID-19 vaccine or a placebo. The conserved cysteine and the conserved F or W are not part of the CDR3 here. The D gene is left open where the match is weak.

D	V	J	CDR3
.	TRBV7-2	TRBJ2-3	ASSLGASSTDTQY
.	TRBV7-9	TRBJ2-7	ASSPSGSEQY
TRBD1	TRBV30	TRBJ2-2	AYSGWTGHQELF
TRBD1	TRBV5-5	TRBJ2-7	ASSLMGQGGPYEQY
TRBD1	TRBV19	TRBJ1-1	ASSKGTGRNTEAF
.	TRBV5-6	TRBJ2-1	ASSFGSTYNEQF
.	TRBV29-1	TRBJ1-1	SVVWTENTEAF
TRBD1	TRBV25-1	TRBJ2-1	ASSADRGVSDEQF
TRBD1	TRBV6-5	TRBJ2-7	ASSSVATGPYEQY
TRBD1	TRBV27	TRBJ2-5	ASSFLTEDGQGKETQY
TRBD1	TRBV19	TRBJ1-2	ASSMTWDRVNGYT
.	TRBV6-2/TRBV6-3	TRBJ1-5	ASSSPRLSGQPQH
TRBD1	TRBV14	TRBJ1-2	ASQGQGDYGYT
.	TRBV3-1/TRBV3-2	TRBJ2-3	ASSQADTQY
.	TRBV6-5	TRBJ2-7	ASSYSYESSYEQY
TRBD2	TRBV5-1	TRBJ2-7	ASSLYSAGGPSYEQY
.	TRBV6-2/TRBV6-3	TRBJ2-7	ASSTDPTYEQY
TRBD1	TRBV6-5	TRBJ1-2	ASSPRQGSNYGYT
.	TRBV7-8	TRBJ2-1	ASRLGTGGLAGAYNEQF
TRBD2	TRBV10-3	TRBJ2-1	AIRTGTSGKNNEQF
TRBD1	TRBV2	TRBJ2-5	ATTGQVHSEETQY
.	TRBV20-1	TRBJ2-5	SARIGETQY
.	TRBV19	TRBJ2-6	ASSVGASWHSGANVLT
.	TRBV7-2	TRBJ1-2	ASSSGQLGDYGYT
TRBD1	TRBV30	TRBJ2-5	AWGQGETQY
TRBD1	TRBV6-5	TRBJ2-7	ASSSPGQGSYEQY
.	TRBV6-4	TRBJ2-3	ASSEEGVADTQY
.	TRBV5-1	TRBJ2-1	ASSLGLPYNEQF
TRBD2	TRBV28	TRBJ2-1	ASSTGLAGDSYNEQF
.	TRBV5-1	TRBJ2-1	ASSFGNNEQF
.	TRBV19	TRBJ2-7	ASSSPGVSEQY
.	TRBV29-1	TRBJ2-3	SVEGWDGDTSDTQY
.	TRBV7-6	TRBJ2-5	ASSPGAGQETQY
TRBD2	TRBV7-2	TRBJ2-2	ASSSSGINTGELF
.	TRBV18	TRBJ2-3	ASSPQDTQY
TRBD1	TRBV11-2	TRBJ2-7	ASSSGTGPYEQY
.	TRBV27	TRBJ2-1	ASSFTSDNEQF
.	TRBV7-9	TRBJ1-3	ASQDGGMGNTIY
.	TRBV9	TRBJ1-1	ASSVEPQTEAF
.	TRBV10-2	TRBJ2-3	ATSPVLGTHITDTQY
.	TRBV4-3	TRBJ2-5	ASSQDLTQETQY
TRBD1	TRBV7-6	TRBJ2-1	ASAAGQGLNNEQF
.	TRBV3-1/TRBV3-2	TRBJ2-1	ASSQRGEDWYNEQF